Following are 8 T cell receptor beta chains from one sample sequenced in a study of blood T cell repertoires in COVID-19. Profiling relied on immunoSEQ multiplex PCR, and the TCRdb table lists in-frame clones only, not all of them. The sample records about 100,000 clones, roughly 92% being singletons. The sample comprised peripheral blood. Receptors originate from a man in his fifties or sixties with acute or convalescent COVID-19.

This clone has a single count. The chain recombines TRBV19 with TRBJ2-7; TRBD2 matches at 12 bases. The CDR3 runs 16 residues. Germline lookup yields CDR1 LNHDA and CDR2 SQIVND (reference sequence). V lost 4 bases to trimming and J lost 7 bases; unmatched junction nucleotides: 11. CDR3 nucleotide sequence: TGTGCCAGTAGTACATTTCGACTAGCGGGAGCGAGGGAGCAGTACTTC. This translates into CASSTFRLAGAREQYF.

CDR3 DNA sequence: TGTGCCAGCAGCGTAGCTACAGATAAGAATGAAAAACTGTTTTTT. This gives the protein CASSVATDKNEKLFF. This chain links TRBV9 with TRBJ1-4; D unresolved. With 0 bases removed from V and 5 bases from J, the gap between germline ends came to 11 bases. This CDR3 region has 15 residues. The germline V gene has CDR1 SGDLS and CDR2 YYNGEE.

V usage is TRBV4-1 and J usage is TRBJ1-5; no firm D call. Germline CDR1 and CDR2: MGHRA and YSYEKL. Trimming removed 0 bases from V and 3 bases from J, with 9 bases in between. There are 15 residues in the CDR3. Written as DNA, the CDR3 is TGCGCCAGCAGCCAAGATTCAGGCTCCAATCAGCCCCAGCATTTT. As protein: CASSQDSGSNQPQHF.

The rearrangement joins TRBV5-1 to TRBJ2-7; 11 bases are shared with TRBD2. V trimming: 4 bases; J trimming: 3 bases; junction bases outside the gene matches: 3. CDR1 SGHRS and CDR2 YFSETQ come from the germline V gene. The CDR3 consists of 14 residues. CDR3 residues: CASSPGTSGYEQYF. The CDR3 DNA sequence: TGCGCCAGCAGCCCCGGGACTAGCGGCTACGAGCAGTACTTC.

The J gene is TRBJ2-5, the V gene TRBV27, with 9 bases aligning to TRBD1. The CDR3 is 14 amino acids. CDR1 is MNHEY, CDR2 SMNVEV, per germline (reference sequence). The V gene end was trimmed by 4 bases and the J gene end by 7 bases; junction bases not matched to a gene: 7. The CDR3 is CASSSDRGARTQYF. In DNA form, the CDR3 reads TGTGCCAGCAGTTCAGACAGGGGGGCACGGACCCAGTACTTC.

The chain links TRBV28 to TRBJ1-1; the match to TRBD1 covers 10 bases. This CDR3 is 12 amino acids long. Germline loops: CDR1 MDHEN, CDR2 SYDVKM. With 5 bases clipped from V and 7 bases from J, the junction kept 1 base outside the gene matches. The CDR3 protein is CASSGTGVEAFF. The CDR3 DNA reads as TGTGCCAGCAGTGGGACAGGGGTTGAAGCTTTCTTT.

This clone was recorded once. The CDR3 coding sequence is TGCGCCAGCAGCCCCGGACAGGGGAGCACAGATACGCAGTATTTT. It specifies CASSPGQGSTDTQYF. V is TRBV5-1 and J is TRBJ2-3; 9 positions match TRBD1. Trimming cost V 4 bases and J 0 bases; bases outside gene matches: 3. This CDR3 is 15 amino acids long. Germline CDR1 is SGHRS and CDR2 is YFSETQ.

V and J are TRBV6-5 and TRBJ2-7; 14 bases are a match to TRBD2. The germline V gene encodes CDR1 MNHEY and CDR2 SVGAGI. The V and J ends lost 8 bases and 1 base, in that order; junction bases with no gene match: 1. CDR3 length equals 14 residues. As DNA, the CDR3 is TGTGCCAGCGGACTAGCGGGAGGTTCCTACGAGCAGTACTTC. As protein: CASGLAGGSYEQYF.